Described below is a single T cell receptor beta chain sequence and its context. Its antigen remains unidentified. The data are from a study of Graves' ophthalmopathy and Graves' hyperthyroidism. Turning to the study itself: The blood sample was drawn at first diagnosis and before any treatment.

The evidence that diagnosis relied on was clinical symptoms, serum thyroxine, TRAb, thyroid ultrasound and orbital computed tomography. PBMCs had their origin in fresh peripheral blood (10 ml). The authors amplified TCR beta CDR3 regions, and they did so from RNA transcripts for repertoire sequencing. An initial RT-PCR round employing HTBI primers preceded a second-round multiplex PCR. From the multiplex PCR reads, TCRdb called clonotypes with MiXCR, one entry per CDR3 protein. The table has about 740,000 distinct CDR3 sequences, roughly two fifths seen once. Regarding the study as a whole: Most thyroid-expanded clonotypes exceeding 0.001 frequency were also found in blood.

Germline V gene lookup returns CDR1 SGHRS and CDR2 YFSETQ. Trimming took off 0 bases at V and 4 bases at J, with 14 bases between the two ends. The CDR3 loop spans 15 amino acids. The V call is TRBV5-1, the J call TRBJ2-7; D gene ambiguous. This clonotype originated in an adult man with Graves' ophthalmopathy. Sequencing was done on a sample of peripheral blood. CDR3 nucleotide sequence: TGCGCCAGCAGCTTGGTGGCAGGTTACGGGTACGAGCAGTACTTC. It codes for CASSLVAGYGYEQYF.